This T cell receptor (beta chain) was identified during a study of shared T cell receptors in the human thymus. Some clones are missing from TCRdb's copy, which holds only in-frame ones; the method was immunoSEQ multiplex PCR. The table lists under 450,000 clones, roughly 94% of them singletons, with about 0.02% in the top ten. The germline V gene has CDR1 MNHEY and CDR2 SMNVEV (reference sequence). The CDR3 runs to 24 residues. Trimming cost V 1 base and J 1 base; bases outside gene matches: 23. This TCR derives from a human donor. The V and J genes are TRBV27 and TRBJ2-3; 13 nucleotides agree with TRBD2. The specimen sequenced was thymocytes. The CDR3 is CASSLLPTRDKTSGRAWGTDTQYF. The CDR3 nucleotides are TGTGCCAGCAGTTTATTACCGACAAGGGATAAAACTAGCGGGAGGGCCTGGGGCACAGATACGCAGTATTTT.